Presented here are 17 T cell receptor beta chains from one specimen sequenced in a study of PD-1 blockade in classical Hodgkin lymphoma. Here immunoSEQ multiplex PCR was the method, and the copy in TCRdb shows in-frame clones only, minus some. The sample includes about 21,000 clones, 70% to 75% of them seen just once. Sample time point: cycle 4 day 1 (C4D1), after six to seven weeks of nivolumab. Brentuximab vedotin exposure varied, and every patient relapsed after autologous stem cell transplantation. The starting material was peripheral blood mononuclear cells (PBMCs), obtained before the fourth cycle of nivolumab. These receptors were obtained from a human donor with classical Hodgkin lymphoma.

CDR3 coding DNA: TGTGCCAGCAGCTTCAACCGGGACATCTACGAGCAGTACTTC. It yields the protein CASSFNRDIYEQYF. The chain is built from TRBV7-9 and TRBJ2-7; weak D call: TRBD1 (6 bases). The V and J ends lost 3 bases and 3 bases respectively, with 12 bases between them. Germline V gene lookup returns CDR1 SEHNR and CDR2 FQNEAQ (reference sequence). The CDR3 covers 14 residues.

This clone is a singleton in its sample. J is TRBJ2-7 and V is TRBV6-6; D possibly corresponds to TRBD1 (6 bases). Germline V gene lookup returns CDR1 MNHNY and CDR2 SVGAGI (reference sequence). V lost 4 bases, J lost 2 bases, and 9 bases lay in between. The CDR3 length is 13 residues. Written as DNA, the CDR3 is TGTGCCAGCAGTTTACAGGGAGCCTACGAGCAGTACTTC. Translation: CASSLQGAYEQYF.

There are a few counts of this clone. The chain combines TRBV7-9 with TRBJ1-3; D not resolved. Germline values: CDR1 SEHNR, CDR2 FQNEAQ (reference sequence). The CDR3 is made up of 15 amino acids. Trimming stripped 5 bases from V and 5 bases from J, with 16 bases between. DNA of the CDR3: TGTGCCAGCAGCGGGGAGACGGTACGGAGAAACACCATATATTTT. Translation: CASSGETVRRNTIYF.

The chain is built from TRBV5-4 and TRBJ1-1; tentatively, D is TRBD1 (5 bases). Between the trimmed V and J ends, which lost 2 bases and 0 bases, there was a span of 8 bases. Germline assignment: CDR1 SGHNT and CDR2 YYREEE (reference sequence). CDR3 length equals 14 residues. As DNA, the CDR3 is TGTGCCAGCAGCTTTCAGGACATGAACACTGAAGCTTTCTTT. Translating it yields CASSFQDMNTEAFF.

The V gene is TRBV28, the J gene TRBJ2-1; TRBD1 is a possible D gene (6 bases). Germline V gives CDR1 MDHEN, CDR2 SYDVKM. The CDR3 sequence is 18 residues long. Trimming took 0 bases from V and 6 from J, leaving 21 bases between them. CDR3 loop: CASSLWGSGGPRGNEQFF. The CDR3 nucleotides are TGTGCCAGCAGTTTATGGGGATCTGGCGGCCCCAGGGGCAATGAGCAGTTCTTC.

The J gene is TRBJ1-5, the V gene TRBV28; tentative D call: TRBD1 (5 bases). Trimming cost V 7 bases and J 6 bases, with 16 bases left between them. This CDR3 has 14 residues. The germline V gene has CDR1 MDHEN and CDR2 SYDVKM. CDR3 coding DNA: TGTGCCAGCATCGAAGCCCTCAGGGCTCAGCCCCAGCATTTT. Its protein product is CASIEALRAQPQHF. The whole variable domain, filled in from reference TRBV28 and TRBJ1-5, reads DVKVTQSSRYLVKRTGEKVFLECVQDMDHENMFWYRQDPGLGLRLIYFSYDVKMKEKGDIPEGYSVSREKKERFSLILESASTNQTSMYLCASIEALRAQPQHFGDGTRLSIL.

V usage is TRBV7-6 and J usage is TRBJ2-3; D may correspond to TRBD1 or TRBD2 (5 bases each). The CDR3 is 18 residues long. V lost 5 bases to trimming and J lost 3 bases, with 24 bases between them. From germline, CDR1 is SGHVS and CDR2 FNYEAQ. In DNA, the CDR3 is TGTGCCAGCAGCCCTTATGGGACCGGGACCGGTGGGACAGATACGCAGTATTTT. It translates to CASSPYGTGTGGTDTQYF. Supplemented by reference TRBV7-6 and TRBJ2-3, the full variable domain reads GAGVSQSPRYKVTKRGQDVALRCDPISGHVSLYWYRQALGQGPEFLTYFNYEAQQDKSGLPNDRFSAERPEGSISTLTIQRTEQRDSAMYRCASSPYGTGTGGTDTQYFGPGTRLTVL.

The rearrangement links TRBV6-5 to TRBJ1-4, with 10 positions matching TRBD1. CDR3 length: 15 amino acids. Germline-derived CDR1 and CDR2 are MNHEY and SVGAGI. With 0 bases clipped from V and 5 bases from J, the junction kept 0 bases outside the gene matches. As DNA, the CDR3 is TGTGCCAGCAGTTACTCGGACAGGGGGAATGAAAAACTGTTTTTT. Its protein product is CASSYSDRGNEKLFF.

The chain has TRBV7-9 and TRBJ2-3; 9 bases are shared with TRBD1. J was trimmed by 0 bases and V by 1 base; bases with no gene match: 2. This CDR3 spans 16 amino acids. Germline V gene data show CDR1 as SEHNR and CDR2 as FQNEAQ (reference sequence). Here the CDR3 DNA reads TGTGCCAGCAGCTTAGGGGACAGGGCTAGCACAGATACGCAGTATTTT. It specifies CASSLGDRASTDTQYF. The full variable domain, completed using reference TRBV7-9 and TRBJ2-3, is DTGVSQNPRHKITKRGQNVTFRCDPISEHNRLYWYRQTLGQGPEFLTYFQNEAQLEKSRLLSDRFSAERPKGSFSTLEIQRTEQGDSAMYLCASSLGDRASTDTQYFGPGTRLTVL.

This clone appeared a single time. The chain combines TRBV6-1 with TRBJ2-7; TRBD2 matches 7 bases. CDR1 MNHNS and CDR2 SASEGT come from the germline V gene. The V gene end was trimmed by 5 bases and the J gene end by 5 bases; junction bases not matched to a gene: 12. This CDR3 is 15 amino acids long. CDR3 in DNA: TGTGCCAGCAGTCCGGCGGCGGGAGTGGGTAACGAGCAGTACTTC. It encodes CASSPAAGVGNEQYF.

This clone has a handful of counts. The CDR3 DNA sequence: TGTGCCACCAGCAGGGGGACTAGCGGACAAGAGACCCAGTACTTC. This encodes CATSRGTSGQETQYF. The V and J genes are TRBV15 and TRBJ2-5; 11 bases are a match to TRBD2. Trimming removed 3 bases from V and 2 bases from J; junction bases left unmatched: 2. Germline-derived CDR1 and CDR2 are LNHNV and YYDKDF (reference sequence). CDR3 size: 15 residues.

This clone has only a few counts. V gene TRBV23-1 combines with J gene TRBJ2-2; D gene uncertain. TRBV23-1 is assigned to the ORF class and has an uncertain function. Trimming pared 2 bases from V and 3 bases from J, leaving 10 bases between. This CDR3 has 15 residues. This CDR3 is CASSQDPADTGELFF. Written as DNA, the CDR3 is TGCGCCAGCAGTCAAGACCCGGCGGACACCGGGGAGCTGTTTTTT.

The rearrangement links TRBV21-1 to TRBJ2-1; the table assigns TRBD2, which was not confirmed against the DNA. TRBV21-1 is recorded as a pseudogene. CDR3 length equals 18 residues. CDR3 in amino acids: CASSRFQSGRPTQGEQFF. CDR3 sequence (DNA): TGTGCCAGCAGCAGATTCCAAAGCGGGAGACCAACTCAGGGTGAGCAGTTCTTC.

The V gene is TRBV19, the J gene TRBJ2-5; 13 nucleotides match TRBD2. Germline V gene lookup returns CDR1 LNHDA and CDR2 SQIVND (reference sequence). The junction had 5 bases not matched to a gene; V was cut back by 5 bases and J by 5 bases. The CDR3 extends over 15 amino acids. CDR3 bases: TGTGCCAGTAGTGACGGACTAGCGGGAGTGGAGACCCAGTACTTC. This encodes CASSDGLAGVETQYF.

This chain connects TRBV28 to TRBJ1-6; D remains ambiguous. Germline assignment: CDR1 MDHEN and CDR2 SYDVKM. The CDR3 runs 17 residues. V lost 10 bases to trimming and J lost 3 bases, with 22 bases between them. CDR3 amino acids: CATGDGLSSLYNSPLHF. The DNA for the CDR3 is TGTGCCACCGGAGACGGATTGTCGAGCCTCTATAATTCACCCCTCCACTTT.

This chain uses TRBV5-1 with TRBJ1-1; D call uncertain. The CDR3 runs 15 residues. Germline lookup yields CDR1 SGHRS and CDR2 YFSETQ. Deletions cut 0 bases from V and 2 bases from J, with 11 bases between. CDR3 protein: CASSLETGSNTEAFF. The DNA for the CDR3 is TGCGCCAGCAGCTTGGAGACGGGATCCAACACTGAAGCTTTCTTT.

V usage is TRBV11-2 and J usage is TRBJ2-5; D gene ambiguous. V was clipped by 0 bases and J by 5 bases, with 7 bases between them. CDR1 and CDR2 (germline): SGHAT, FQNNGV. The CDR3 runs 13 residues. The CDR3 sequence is CASSLDRGETQYF. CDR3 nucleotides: TGTGCCAGCAGCTTAGATCGTGGGGAGACCCAGTACTTC.